Listed below are T cell receptor beta chains from one sample, sequenced in a study of OX40 agonist ivuxolimab in advanced cancers. Sequenced by immunoSEQ multiplex PCR; TCRdb stores in-frame clones only, minus some. The sample yields about 78,000 clones, around 80% seen once. The sequences come from CD4+ or CD8+ T cells sorted from blood, collected in a trial of the OX40 agonist ivuxolimab. The source of these receptors is an adult with an advanced solid tumor such as melanoma, head and neck, liver or kidney cancer. Both conserved end residues are part of each CDR3. D genes are given only for firm matches.

D: .; V: TRBV6-1; CDR3: CASSEFLRDRAFF
D: .; V: TRBV25-1; CDR3: CASSVPGPTGELFF
D: .; V: TRBV29-1; CDR3: CSVVLSLRADTQYF
D: .; V: TRBV7-2; CDR3: CASSSAGTPPLGYTF
D: .; V: TRBV18; CDR3: CASSPTNEKLFF
D: .; V: TRBV6-6; CDR3: CASSWDTGYGYTF
D: TRBD1; V: TRBV7-2; CDR3: CASSARTGKSSYEQYF
D: .; V: TRBV9; CDR3: CASGGAVGTQYF
D: .; V: TRBV19; CDR3: CASSRAYGGSSYNEQFF
D: .; V: TRBV10-2; CDR3: CASTRRGGGVTDTQYF
D: .; V: TRBV18; CDR3: CASSPPYRGVRHF
D: TRBD2; V: TRBV19; CDR3: CASSIGAGGQTQYF
D: TRBD1; V: TRBV18; CDR3: CASSLWTGDEQYF
D: .; V: TRBV4-3; CDR3: CASSQEDRTYEQYF
D: .; V: TRBV4-1; CDR3: CASQAEQYGYTF
D: .; V: TRBV7-6; CDR3: CASSLAPNLRTGELFF
D: TRBD1; V: TRBV18; CDR3: CASSRDRGPVRAYEQYF
D: .; V: TRBV6-5; CDR3: CASLKVDTIYF
D: .; V: TRBV6-5; CDR3: CASSYGQMNTEAFF
D: TRBD1; V: TRBV5-6; CDR3: CASSYYRGRNTGELFF
D: TRBD1; V: TRBV6-5; CDR3: CASSYEGQGVTFF
D: .; V: TRBV11-2; CDR3: CASSGRAPSSYNEQFF
D: .; V: TRBV9; CDR3: CASTLSVGGLDEQFF
D: TRBD1; V: TRBV14; CDR3: CASSLRTGSTDTQYF
D: TRBD2; V: TRBV10-1; CDR3: CASSPGTSGNEQFF
D: .; V: TRBV30; CDR3: CAWSVGGSVEKLFF
D: TRBD1; V: TRBV7-6; CDR3: CASSLGGQGKANYGYTF
D: TRBD1; V: TRBV27; CDR3: CASSRGNFRLGQDHREQYF
D: .; V: TRBV9; CDR3: CASSVTDSTGGYTF
D: .; V: TRBV15; CDR3: CATSRDIGGSNEQFF
D: .; V: TRBV6-6; CDR3: CASSHDTGYGYTF
D: .; V: TRBV6-6; CDR3: CASSSLYREPIETQYF
D: .; V: TRBV2; CDR3: CASTHLGTDTQYF
D: .; V: TRBV6-6; CDR3: CASEIDRSHEQYF
D: TRBD1; V: TRBV7-2; CDR3: CASSQTGGVGYTF
D: TRBD2; V: TRBV6-5; CDR3: CASSYVAGVYEQYF
D: TRBD2; V: TRBV7-9; CDR3: CASSTATSGRRRGYEQYF
D: .; V: TRBV5-6; CDR3: CASSLGLPNYGYTF
D: .; V: TRBV28; CDR3: CATLWQGGNGYTF
D: TRBD1; V: TRBV9; CDR3: CASSSRTGSGEEQYF
D: TRBD1; V: TRBV15; CDR3: CATSREGTGDAEAFF
D: .; V: TRBV28; CDR3: CASSPYSGSTTYEQYF
D: TRBD2; V: TRBV7-8; CDR3: CASSARGGGYNEQFF
D: TRBD1; V: TRBV7-2; CDR3: CASSFSRGNQPQHF
D: .; V: TRBV9; CDR3: CASSVGRTARDQYF
D: .; V: TRBV6-5; CDR3: CASSTLNEQFF
D: .; V: TRBV9; CDR3: CASSVAVGGPRRDNEQFF